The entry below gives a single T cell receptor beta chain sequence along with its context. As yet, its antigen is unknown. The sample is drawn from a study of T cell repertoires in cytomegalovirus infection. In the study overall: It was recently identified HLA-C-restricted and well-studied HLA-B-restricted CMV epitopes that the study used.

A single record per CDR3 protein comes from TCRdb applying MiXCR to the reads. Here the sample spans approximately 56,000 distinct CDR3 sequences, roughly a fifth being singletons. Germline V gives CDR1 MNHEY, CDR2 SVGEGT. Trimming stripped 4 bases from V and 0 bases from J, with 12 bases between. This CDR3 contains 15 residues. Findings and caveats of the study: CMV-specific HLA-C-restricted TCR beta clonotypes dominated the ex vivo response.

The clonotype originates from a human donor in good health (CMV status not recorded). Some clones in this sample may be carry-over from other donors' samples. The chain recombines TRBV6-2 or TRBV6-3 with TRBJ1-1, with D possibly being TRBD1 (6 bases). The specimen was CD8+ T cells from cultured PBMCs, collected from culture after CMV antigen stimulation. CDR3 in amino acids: CASSFQTGLNTEAFF. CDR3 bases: TGTGCCAGCAGTTTCCAAACAGGGTTGAACACTGAAGCTTTCTTT.